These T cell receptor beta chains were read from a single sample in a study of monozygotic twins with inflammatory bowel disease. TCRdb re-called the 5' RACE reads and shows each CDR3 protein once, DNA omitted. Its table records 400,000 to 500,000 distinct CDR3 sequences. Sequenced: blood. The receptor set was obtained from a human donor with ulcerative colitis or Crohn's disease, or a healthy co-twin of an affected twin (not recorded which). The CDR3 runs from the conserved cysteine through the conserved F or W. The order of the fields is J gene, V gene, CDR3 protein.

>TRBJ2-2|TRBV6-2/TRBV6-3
CASSYSRIGELFF
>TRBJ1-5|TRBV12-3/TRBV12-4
CASSFRSQPQHF
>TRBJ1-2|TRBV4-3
CASSQDRTGAYGYTF
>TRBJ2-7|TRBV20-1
CSARAGGGEQYF
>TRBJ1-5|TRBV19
CASTPAGGSNQPQHF
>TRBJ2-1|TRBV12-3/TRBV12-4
CASRGGLAGYNEQFF
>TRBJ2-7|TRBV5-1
CASSWTSSRAGPYEQYF
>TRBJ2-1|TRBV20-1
CSASIAGANEQFF
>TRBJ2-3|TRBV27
CASSWSGTDTQYF
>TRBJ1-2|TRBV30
CAWTRQGAHGYTF
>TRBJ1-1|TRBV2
CASSNRGRDTEAFF
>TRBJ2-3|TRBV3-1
CASSQMFGHSSTDTQYF
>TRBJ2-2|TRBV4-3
CASSQDDRGSANTGELFF
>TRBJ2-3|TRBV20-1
CSARGDRGRGNTQYF
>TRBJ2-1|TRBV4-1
CASSQEGLAGAPGYNEQFF
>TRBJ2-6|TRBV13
CASSSGGTGANVLTF
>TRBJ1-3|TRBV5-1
CASSPGPQGISGNTIYF
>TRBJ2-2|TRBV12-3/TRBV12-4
CASGTSGTGELFF
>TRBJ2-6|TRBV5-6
CASSLEGGPVNGGANVLTF
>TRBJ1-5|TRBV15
CATSRAIYQPQHF
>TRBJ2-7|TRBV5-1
CASSSGDRVHEQYF
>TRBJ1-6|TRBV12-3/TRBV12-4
CASSLAHGSHYNSPLHF
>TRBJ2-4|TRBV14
CASSQGGGPNKAKNIQYF
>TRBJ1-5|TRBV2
CASRGGYSNQPQHF
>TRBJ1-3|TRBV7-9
CASSFRTGQANTIYF
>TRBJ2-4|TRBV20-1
CSANVFGLAGYSAGRNIQYF
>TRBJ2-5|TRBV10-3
CAISEFRGGPRETQYF